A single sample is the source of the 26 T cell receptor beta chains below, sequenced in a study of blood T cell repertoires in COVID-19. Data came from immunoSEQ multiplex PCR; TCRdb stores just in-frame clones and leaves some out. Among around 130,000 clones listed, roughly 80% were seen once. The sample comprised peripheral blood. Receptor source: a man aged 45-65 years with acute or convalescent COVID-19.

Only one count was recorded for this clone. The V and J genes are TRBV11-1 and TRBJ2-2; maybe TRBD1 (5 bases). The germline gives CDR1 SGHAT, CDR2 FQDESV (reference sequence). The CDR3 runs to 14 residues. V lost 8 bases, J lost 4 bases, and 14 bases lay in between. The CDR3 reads CASGRGYATGELFF. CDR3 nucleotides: TGTGCCAGCGGAAGGGGTTACGCCACCGGGGAGCTGTTTTTT.

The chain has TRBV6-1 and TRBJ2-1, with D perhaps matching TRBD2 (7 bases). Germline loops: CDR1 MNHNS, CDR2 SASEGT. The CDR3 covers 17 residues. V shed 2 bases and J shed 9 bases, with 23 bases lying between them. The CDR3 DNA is TGTGCCAGCAGTGAAACTCCGGGGGGCGGTGGTCGTATTGAGCAGTTCTTC. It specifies CASSETPGGGGRIEQFF.

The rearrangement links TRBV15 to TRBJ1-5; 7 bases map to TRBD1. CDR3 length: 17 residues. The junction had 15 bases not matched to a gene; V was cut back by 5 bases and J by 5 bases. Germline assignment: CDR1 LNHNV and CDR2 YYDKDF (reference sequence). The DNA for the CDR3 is TGTGCCACCAGCCGCGAGCGACAGGGACAGATACATCAGCCCCAGCATTTT. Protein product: CATSRERQGQIHQPQHF.

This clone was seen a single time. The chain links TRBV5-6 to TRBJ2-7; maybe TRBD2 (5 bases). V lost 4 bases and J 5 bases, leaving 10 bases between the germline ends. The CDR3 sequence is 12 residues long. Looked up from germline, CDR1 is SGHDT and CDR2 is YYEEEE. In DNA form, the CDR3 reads TGTGCCAGCAGCCCCCGGGGAGACGAGCAGTACTTC. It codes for CASSPRGDEQYF.

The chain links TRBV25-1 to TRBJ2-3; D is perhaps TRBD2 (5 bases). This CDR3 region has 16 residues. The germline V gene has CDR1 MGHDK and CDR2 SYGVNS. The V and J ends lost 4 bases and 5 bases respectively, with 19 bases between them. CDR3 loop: CASSAFSGSRGDTQYF. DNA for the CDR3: TGTGCCAGCAGTGCCTTCTCCGGGTCTCGGGGAGATACGCAGTATTTT. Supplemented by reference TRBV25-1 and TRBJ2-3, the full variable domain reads EADIYQTPRYLVIGTGKKITLECSQTMGHDKMYWYQQDPGMELHLIHYSYGVNSTEKGDLSSESTVSRIRTEHFPLTLESARPSHTSQYLCASSAFSGSRGDTQYFGPGTRLTVL.

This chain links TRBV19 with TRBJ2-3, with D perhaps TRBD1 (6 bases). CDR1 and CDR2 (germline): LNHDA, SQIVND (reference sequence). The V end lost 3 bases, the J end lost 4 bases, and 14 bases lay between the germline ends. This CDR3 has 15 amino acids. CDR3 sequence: CASSMSRTVADTQYF. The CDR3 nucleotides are TGTGCCAGTAGTATGTCTAGGACAGTGGCAGATACGCAGTATTTT.

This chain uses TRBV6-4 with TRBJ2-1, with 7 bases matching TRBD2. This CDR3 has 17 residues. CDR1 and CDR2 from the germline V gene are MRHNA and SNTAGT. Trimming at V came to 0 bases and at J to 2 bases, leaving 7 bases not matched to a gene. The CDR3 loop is CASSDSKMGGAYNEQFF. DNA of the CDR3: TGTGCCAGCAGTGACTCGAAGATGGGGGGGGCCTACAATGAGCAGTTCTTC.

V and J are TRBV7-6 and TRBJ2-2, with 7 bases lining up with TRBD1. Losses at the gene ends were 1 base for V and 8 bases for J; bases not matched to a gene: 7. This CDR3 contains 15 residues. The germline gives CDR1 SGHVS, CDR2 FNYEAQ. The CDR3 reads CASSLEGQLHGELFF. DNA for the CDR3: TGTGCCAGCAGCTTAGAGGGACAGCTCCATGGGGAGCTGTTTTTT.

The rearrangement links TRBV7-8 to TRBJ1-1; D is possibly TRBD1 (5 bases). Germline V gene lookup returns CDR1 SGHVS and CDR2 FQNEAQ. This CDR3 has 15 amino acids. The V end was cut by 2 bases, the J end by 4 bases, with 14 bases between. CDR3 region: CASSLKRTGGTEAFF. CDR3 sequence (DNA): TGTGCCAGCAGCTTAAAACGGACGGGGGGCACTGAAGCTTTCTTT.

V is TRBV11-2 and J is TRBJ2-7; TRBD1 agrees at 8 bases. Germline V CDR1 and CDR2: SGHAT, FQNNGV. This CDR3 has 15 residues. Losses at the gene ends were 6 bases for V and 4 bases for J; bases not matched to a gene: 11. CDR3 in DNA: TGTGCCAGCAGACGGAACCGGGACAGGCCATACGAGCAGTACTTC. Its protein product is CASRRNRDRPYEQYF.

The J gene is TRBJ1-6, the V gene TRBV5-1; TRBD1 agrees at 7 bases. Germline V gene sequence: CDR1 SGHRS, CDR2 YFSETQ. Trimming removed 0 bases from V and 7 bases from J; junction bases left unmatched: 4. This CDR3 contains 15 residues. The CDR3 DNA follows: TGCGCCAGCAGCTTGGAAGGGGGCCGGAATTCACCCCTCCACTTT. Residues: CASSLEGGRNSPLHF.

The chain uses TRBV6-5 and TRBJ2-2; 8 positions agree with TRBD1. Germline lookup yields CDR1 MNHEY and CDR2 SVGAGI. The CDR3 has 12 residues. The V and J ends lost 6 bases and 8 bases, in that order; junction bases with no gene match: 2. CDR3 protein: CASRTGAGELFF. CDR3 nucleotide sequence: TGTGCCAGCAGGACAGGGGCTGGGGAGCTGTTTTTT.

CDR3 nucleotide sequence: TGTGCCAGCAGCCAAGCGTTCGGCAGGCAAAACACCGGGGAGCTGTTTTTT. Its translation is CASSQAFGRQNTGELFF. V gene TRBV4-2 combines with J gene TRBJ2-2, with unresolved D. The V end lost 1 base, the J end lost 2 bases, and 14 bases lay between the germline ends. From germline, CDR1 is LGHNA and CDR2 YNFKEQ. CDR3 length equals 17 residues.

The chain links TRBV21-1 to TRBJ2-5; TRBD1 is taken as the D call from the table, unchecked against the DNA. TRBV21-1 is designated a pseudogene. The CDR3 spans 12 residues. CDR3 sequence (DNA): TGTGCCACCAACGGACAGGGGGAGACCCAGTACTTC. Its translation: CATNGQGETQYF.

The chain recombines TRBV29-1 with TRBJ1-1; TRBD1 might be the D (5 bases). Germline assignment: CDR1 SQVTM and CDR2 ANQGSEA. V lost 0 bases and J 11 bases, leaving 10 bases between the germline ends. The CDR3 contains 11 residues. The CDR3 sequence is CSVEDAGRAFF. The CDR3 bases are TGCAGCGTTGAAGACGCAGGGAGGGCTTTCTTT.

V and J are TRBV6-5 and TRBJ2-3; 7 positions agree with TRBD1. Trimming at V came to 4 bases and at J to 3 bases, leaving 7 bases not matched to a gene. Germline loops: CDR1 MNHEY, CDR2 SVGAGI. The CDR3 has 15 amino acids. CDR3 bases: TGTGCCAGCAGTTGGTCAGGGGACAGTACAGATACGCAGTATTTT. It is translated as CASSWSGDSTDTQYF.

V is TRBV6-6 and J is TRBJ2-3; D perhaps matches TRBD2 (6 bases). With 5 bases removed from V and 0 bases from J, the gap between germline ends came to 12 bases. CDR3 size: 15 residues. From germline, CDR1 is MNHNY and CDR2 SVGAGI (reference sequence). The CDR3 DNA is TGTGCCAGCAGTCCGGGGGTCGCTAGCACAGATACGCAGTATTTT. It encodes CASSPGVASTDTQYF.

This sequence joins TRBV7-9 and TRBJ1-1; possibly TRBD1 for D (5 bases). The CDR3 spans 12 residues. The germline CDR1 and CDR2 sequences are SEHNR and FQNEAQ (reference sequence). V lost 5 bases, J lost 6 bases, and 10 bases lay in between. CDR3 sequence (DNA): TGTGCCAGCAGCCCCCGCAGGGCTGAAGCTTTCTTT. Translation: CASSPRRAEAFF.

The CDR3 DNA is TGTGCCAGCAAAGGGGGCGCGGACACCGGGGAGCTGTTTTTT. This codes for CASKGGADTGELFF. This sequence joins TRBV2 and TRBJ2-2; TRBD1 matches at 7 bases. Germline CDR1 reads SNHLY; CDR2 reads FYNNEI. The CDR3 is made up of 14 amino acids. V dropped 7 bases and J dropped 3; count of bases not matched to a gene: 5.

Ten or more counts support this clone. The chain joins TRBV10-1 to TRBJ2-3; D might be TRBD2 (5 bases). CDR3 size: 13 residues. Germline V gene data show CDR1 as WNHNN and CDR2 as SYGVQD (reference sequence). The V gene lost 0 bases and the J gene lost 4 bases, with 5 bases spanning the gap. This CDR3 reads CASSESRADTQYF. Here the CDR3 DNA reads TGCGCCAGCAGTGAGTCGAGGGCAGATACGCAGTATTTT.

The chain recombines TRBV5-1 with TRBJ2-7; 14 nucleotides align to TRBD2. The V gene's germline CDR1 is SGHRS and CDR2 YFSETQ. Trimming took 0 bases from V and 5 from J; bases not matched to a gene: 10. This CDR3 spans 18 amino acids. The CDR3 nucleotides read TGCGCCAGCAGCTTGGCGACTAGCGGGGGGGCCGGTTTCCACGAGCAGTACGTC. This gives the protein CASSLATSGGAGFHEQYV.

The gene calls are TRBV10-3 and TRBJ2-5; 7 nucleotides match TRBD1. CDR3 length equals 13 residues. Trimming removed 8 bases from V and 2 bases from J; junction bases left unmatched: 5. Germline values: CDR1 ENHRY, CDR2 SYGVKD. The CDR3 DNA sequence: TGTGCCATCCAGGGACAGTCACAAGAGACCCAGTACTTC. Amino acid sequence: CAIQGQSQETQYF.

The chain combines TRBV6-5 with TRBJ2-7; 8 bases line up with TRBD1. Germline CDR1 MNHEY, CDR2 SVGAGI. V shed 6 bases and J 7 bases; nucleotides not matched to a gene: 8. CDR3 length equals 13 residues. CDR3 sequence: CASRPTGDWEQYV. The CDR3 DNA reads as TGTGCCAGCAGGCCGACAGGGGATTGGGAGCAGTACGTC.

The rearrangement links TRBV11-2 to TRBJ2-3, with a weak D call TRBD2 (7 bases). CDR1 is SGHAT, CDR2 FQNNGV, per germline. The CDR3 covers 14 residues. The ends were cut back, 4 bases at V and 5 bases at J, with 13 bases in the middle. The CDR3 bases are TGTGCCAGCAGCTCAAGGGGGGGCAGAGATACGCAGTATTTT. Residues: CASSSRGGRDTQYF.

The CDR3 reads CASRRTGIGGSDTEAFF. CDR3 bases: TGCGCCAGCAGACGGACAGGTATTGGTGGGTCGGACACTGAAGCTTTCTTT. V usage is TRBV5-1 and J usage is TRBJ1-1; 7 bases map to TRBD1. This CDR3 spans 17 amino acids. Germline CDR1 is SGHRS and CDR2 is YFSETQ. Unmatched junction bases numbered 16, after V lost 5 bases and J lost 3 bases. The variable domain in full, completed from reference TRBV5-1 and TRBJ1-1, reads KAGVTQTPRYLIKTRGQQVTLSCSPISGHRSVSWYQQTPGQGLQFLFEYFSETQRNKGNFPGRFSGRQFSNSRSEMNVSTLELGDSALYLCASRRTGIGGSDTEAFFGQGTRLTVV.

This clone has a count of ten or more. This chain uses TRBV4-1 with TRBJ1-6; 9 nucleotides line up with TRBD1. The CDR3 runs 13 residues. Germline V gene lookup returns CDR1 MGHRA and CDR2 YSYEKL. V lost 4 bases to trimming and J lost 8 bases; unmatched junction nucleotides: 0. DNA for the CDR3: TGCGCCAGCAGCCGGGACAGGGATTCACCCCTCCACTTT. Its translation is CASSRDRDSPLHF.